Below are 3 T cell receptor beta chains sequenced from a single sample in a study of beta chain features in type 1 diabetes. Overall study findings and caveats: People with Type 1 diabetes carried modestly yet significantly shorter TCRB CDR3s in all four CD4+ subsets.

These receptors are not linked to any known antigen. TCRB transcripts that were expressed got sequenced, as all of the isolated RNA had been reverse transcribed. The assay was immunoSEQ multiplex PCR, and TCRdb's table has in-frame clones only and misses some. The profile shows some 350,000 clones, approximately 15% of them singletons. Sequencing was performed on naive CD4+ T cells from blood. The source of these receptors is a woman aged 18 to 35 with type 1 diabetes.

This clone was observed a handful of times. The genes are TRBV18 and TRBJ2-7; D uncertain. The ends were cut back, 3 bases at V and 3 bases at J, with 9 bases in the middle. CDR1 KGHSH and CDR2 LQKENI come from the germline V gene. The CDR3 has 13 residues. CDR3 bases: TGTGCCAGCTCACCTTCTGAGGACTACGAGCAGTACGTC. Its translation is CASSPSEDYEQYV.

The chain employs TRBV19 and TRBJ2-6; the D is unclear. V was trimmed by 6 bases and J by 4 bases, leaving 7 bases between them. The germline CDR1 and CDR2 sequences are LNHDA and SQIVND (reference sequence). The CDR3 loop spans 13 amino acids. CDR3: CASRTLGANVLTF. The CDR3 nucleotides read TGTGCCAGTAGAACTCTGGGGGCCAACGTCCTGACTTTC.

The gene calls are TRBV19 and TRBJ1-2; TRBD1 is a possible D gene (6 bases). CDR1 is LNHDA and CDR2 is SQIVND in the germline V gene (reference sequence). The CDR3 contains 14 residues. V lost 3 bases, J lost 4 bases, and 12 bases lay in between. The CDR3 region is CASSMTGASYGYTF. The CDR3 DNA reads TGTGCCAGTAGTATGACAGGAGCTAGCTATGGCTACACCTTC.